These T cell receptor beta chains were read from a single sample in a study of blood T cell repertoires in COVID-19. Produced via immunoSEQ multiplex PCR; TCRdb's table is partial and in-frame only. The sample contains around 190,000 clones, about 80% of which appear only once. Sequencing was done on a sample of peripheral blood. The receptors come from a woman aged 55 to 70 with COVID-19, enrolled during active disease. CDR3s include the opening cysteine and the closing phenylalanine or tryptophan. Fields, in order: J gene, D gene, V gene, clone size, CDR3 protein, CDR3 DNA. A D gene is named only where the DNA matches it firmly. Some rows mark clone size as missing; the rest say once, few, many or name a class of expanded clone.

>TRBJ1-5|NA|TRBV28|once
CASSLGFGNQPQHF
TGTGCCAGCAGCCTCGGGTTTGGTAATCAGCCCCAGCATTTT
>TRBJ2-5|NA|TRBV7-6|NA
CASSPLGGGGQETQYF
TGTGCCAGCAGCCCCCTCGGGGGAGGCGGCCAAGAGACCCAGTACTTC
>TRBJ1-1|TRBD1|TRBV3-1/TRBV3-2|few
CASSRDRELTEAFF
TGTGCCAGCAGCCGAGACAGGGAACTAACTGAAGCTTTCTTT
>TRBJ2-2|TRBD2|TRBV7-6|NA
CASSLGLAGPVNTGELFF
TGTGCCAGCAGCCTGGGACTAGCGGGTCCTGTGAACACCGGGGAGCTGTTTTTT
>TRBJ1-1|NA|TRBV19|NA
CASKGEGTEAFF
TGTGCCAGTAAGGGGGAGGGCACTGAAGCTTTCTTT
>TRBJ2-5|TRBD1|TRBV5-4|NA
CASSSGTGLGQETQYF
TGTGCCAGCAGCTCGGGGACAGGGTTGGGACAAGAGACCCAGTACTTC
>TRBJ2-2|NA|TRBV29-1|NA
CSVEAARSTGELFF
TGCAGCGTTGAAGCCGCTAGGTCAACCGGGGAGCTGTTTTTT
>TRBJ1-6|TRBD1|TRBV5-1|NA
CASSPTIPGTGVDNSPLHF
TGCGCCAGCAGCCCGACCATTCCCGGGACAGGGGTCGATAATTCACCCCTCCACTTT
>TRBJ1-1|NA|TRBV19|NA
CASSTRSVAGNTEAFF
TGTGCCAGTAGTACCCGCAGTGTTGCAGGGAACACTGAAGCTTTCTTT
>TRBJ2-3|TRBD1|TRBV7-9|NA
CASSLMGQGSTDTQYF
TGTGCCAGCAGCTTGATGGGACAGGGAAGCACAGATACGCAGTATTTT
>TRBJ2-7|NA|TRBV6-5|NA
CASRPTSTYEQYF
TGTGCCAGCAGACCTACTAGCACCTACGAGCAGTACTTC
>TRBJ2-6|NA|TRBV19|NA
CASSIAVTGANVLTF
TGTGCCAGTAGTATAGCAGTGACTGGGGCCAACGTCCTGACTTTC
>TRBJ2-7|NA|TRBV18|NA
CASSPSDSTYEQYF
TGTGCCAGCTCACCATCTGACAGCACCTACGAGCAGTACTTC
>TRBJ2-5|NA|TRBV11-2|NA
CASSLERNVWETQYF
TGTGCCAGCAGCCTCGAGCGGAACGTGTGGGAGACCCAGTACTTC
>TRBJ1-3|TRBD1|TRBV28|NA
CASRPGGNGNTIYF
TGTGCCAGCAGGCCAGGGGGGAACGGAAACACCATATATTTT
>TRBJ1-6|TRBD1|TRBV11-1|once
CASSQGQGISPLHF
TGTGCCAGCAGCCAGGGACAGGGGATTTCACCCCTCCACTTT
>TRBJ1-3|TRBD1|TRBV7-9|NA
CASSFLPQGNSGNTIYF
TGTGCCAGCAGCTTTCTTCCACAGGGGAACAGTGGAAACACCATATATTTT
>TRBJ1-2|TRBD1|TRBV7-9|NA
CASSLGVGTATNYGYTF
TGTGCCAGCAGCTTAGGGGTTGGGACAGCGACTAACTATGGCTACACCTTC
>TRBJ2-5|TRBD2|TRBV28|NA
CASSTHSGSRGETQYF
TGTGCCAGCAGTACCCATAGCGGGAGTAGAGGAGAGACCCAGTACTTC
>TRBJ1-4|NA|TRBV20-1|NA
CSHHRDEKLFF
TGCAGCCACCACAGGGATGAAAAACTGTTTTTT
>TRBJ2-7|TRBD1|TRBV28|NA
CASREQGARFGEQYF
TGTGCCAGCAGGGAACAGGGGGCCCGATTTGGCGAGCAGTACTTC
>TRBJ1-4|TRBD1|TRBV19|once
CATVPGTGPEKLFF
TGTGCCACCGTTCCCGGGACAGGGCCTGAAAAACTGTTTTTT
>TRBJ1-1|TRBD1|TRBV28|NA
CASREDRAWTEAFF
TGTGCCAGCAGAGAGGACAGGGCGTGGACTGAAGCTTTCTTT
>TRBJ1-3|NA|TRBV7-8|NA
CASSLAAPQLNSGNTIYF
TGTGCCAGCAGCTTAGCGGCACCGCAACTAAACTCTGGAAACACCATATATTTT
>TRBJ2-1|TRBD2|TRBV27|NA
CASSSRTSRQFF
TGTGCCAGCAGTTCAAGGACTAGTCGGCAGTTCTTC
>TRBJ1-6|NA|TRBV6-1|NA
CASSEDGHGLPNSPLHF
TGTGCCAGCAGTGAAGACGGACACGGCCTCCCTAATTCACCCCTCCACTTT
>TRBJ2-3|TRBD2|TRBV9|NA
CASSVVSLAGGLGTDTQYF
TGTGCCAGCAGCGTAGTTAGCCTAGCGGGAGGGCTCGGCACAGATACGCAGTATTTT
>TRBJ1-2|TRBD1|TRBV7-2|NA
CASSPAGTVYGYTF
TGTGCCAGCAGCCCCGCCGGGACAGTCTATGGCTACACCTTC
>TRBJ2-2|NA|TRBV7-3|NA
CASSLTTGPGELFF
TGTGCCAGCAGCTTAACAACCGGTCCCGGGGAGCTGTTTTTT
>TRBJ2-5|TRBD1|TRBV5-1|once
CASRAGGIIKETQYF
TGCGCCAGCAGGGCAGGGGGCATCATAAAGGAGACCCAGTACTTC
>TRBJ1-1|NA|TRBV3-1/TRBV3-2|NA
CASSQVQGYGEAFF
TGTGCCAGCAGCCAAGTCCAGGGTTATGGTGAAGCTTTCTTT
>TRBJ1-2|TRBD1|TRBV29-1|few
CSVEDGRKGANYGYTF
TGCAGCGTTGAAGATGGGAGGAAGGGGGCAAACTATGGCTACACCTTC
>TRBJ2-6|NA|TRBV7-3|once
CASSLSFGANVLTF
TGTGCCAGCAGCTTATCTTTTGGGGCCAACGTCCTGACTTTC
>TRBJ1-5|NA|TRBV3-1/TRBV3-2|NA
CASSRDFNQPQHF
TGTGCCAGCAGCCGGGACTTCAATCAGCCCCAGCATTTT
>TRBJ1-5|TRBD1|TRBV3-1/TRBV3-2|NA
CASSLAGTDNQPQHF
TGTGCCAGCAGCCTTGCCGGGACAGACAATCAGCCCCAGCATTTT
>TRBJ1-1|TRBD1|TRBV5-1|NA
CASSLTGTGNTEAFF
TGCGCCAGCAGCCTAACCGGGACAGGGAACACTGAAGCTTTCTTT
>TRBJ2-3|NA|TRBV6-5|NA
CASGGAFQDTQYF
TGTGCCAGCGGGGGGGCCTTTCAAGATACGCAGTATTTT
>TRBJ1-1|NA|TRBV12-5|NA
CARCPTGLEKNTEAFF
TGTGCTAGGTGCCCCACGGGATTGGAAAAGAACACTGAAGCTTTCTTT
>TRBJ1-1|NA|TRBV21-1|once
CASSKVGERCNTEAFF
TGTGCCAGCAGCAAAGTCGGGGAGCGGTGCAACACTGAAGCTTTCTTT
>TRBJ2-1|TRBD2|TRBV7-8|NA
CASSLATAGGSYNEQFF
TGTGCCAGCAGCTTAGCTACAGCGGGAGGGTCCTACAATGAGCAGTTCTTC
>TRBJ2-5|TRBD2|TRBV24-1|NA
CATSDLKREGRETQYF
TGTGCCACCAGTGATTTGAAGCGGGAGGGCCGGGAGACCCAGTACTTC
>TRBJ2-2|TRBD1|TRBV18|NA
CASSPRTGNTGELFF
TGTGCCAGCTCACCTAGGACAGGGAACACCGGGGAGCTGTTTTTT
>TRBJ2-1|NA|TRBV5-1|NA
CASSLGRVGRNNEQFF
TGCGCCAGCAGCTTGGGGAGGGTGGGCCGAAACAATGAGCAGTTCTTC
>TRBJ2-5|TRBD2|TRBV24-1|NA
CATSETTSGKETQYF
TGTGCCACCAGTGAAACCACTAGCGGTAAAGAGACCCAGTACTTC
>TRBJ1-2|NA|TRBV2|NA
CASIQYGYTF
TGTGCCAGCATTCAGTATGGCTACACCTTC
>TRBJ2-7|TRBD1|TRBV7-6|NA
CASSFGTGAYEQYF
TGTGCCAGCAGCTTCGGGACAGGGGCCTACGAGCAGTACTTC